These 12 T cell receptor beta chains came from one sample sequenced in a study of regulatory T cells in long-lasting Graves disease. The time point: persistent/refractory GD, antithyroid drugs over 5 years with positive TRAb. RNA isolated from PBMCs was used to make the TCR library. Relying on iRepertoire HTBI primers and Arm-PCR of CDR3 regions, the team built TCR beta libraries. In TCRdb, the multiplex PCR reads were re-called with MiXCR into one record per CDR3 protein. Of 400,000 or so distinct CDR3 sequences listed, about a quarter are singletons. The sample consisted of peripheral blood mononuclear cells (PBMCs), taken when the disease was refractory, from a patient treated with antithyroid drugs. The receptor source for this set is a female donor with Graves disease.

This clonotype was seen many times. This sequence joins TRBV7-2 and TRBJ2-5; D might be TRBD1 (5 bases). The V end lost 5 bases, the J end lost 2 bases, and 12 bases lay between the germline ends. Germline V gene data show CDR1 as SGHTA and CDR2 as FQGNSA. The CDR3 length is 14 residues. CDR3 residues: CASSPRQIQETQYF. The CDR3 region has the DNA TGTGCCAGCAGCCCCCGACAGATACAAGAGACCCAGTACTTC.

Notes on this clonotype: A clone one base away is much larger, so this may be a read error. This chain joins TRBV28 and TRBJ2-1, with 7 bases lining up with TRBD1. CDR1 is MDHEN, CDR2 SYDVKM, per germline. The CDR3 is made up of 15 amino acids. V was clipped by 7 bases and J by 6 bases; unmatched bases: 12. Written as DNA, the CDR3 is TGTGCCAGCACTGAGGCCGGGGCAGGGGGCAATGAGCAGTTCTTC. It yields the protein CASTEAGAGGNEQFF.

This clonotype was observed many times. The chain employs TRBV28 and TRBJ1-6; 10 nucleotides match TRBD1. V trimming: 5 bases; J trimming: 9 bases; junction bases outside the gene matches: 7. This CDR3 is built from 15 residues. Looked up from germline, CDR1 is MDHEN and CDR2 is SYDVKM. The CDR3 protein is CASSPQTGGFSPLHF. The CDR3 DNA reads as TGTGCCAGCAGTCCTCAGACAGGGGGCTTTTCACCCCTCCACTTT.

The table lists this clonotype with many counts. The chain combines TRBV28 with TRBJ2-7; D remains ambiguous. This CDR3 is 14 amino acids long. The V end lost 1 base, the J end lost 0 bases, and 7 bases lay between the germline ends. Germline CDR1 is MDHEN and CDR2 is SYDVKM. CDR3 sequence: CASSLSPVSYEQYF. The CDR3 coding sequence is TGTGCCAGCAGTTTATCGCCAGTCTCCTACGAGCAGTACTTC. Filled out from reference TRBV28 and TRBJ2-7, the complete variable domain reads DVKVTQSSRYLVKRTGEKVFLECVQDMDHENMFWYRQDPGLGLRLIYFSYDVKMKEKGDIPEGYSVSREKKERFSLILESASTNQTSMYLCASSLSPVSYEQYFGPGTRLTVT.

This chain joins TRBV6-1 and TRBJ2-6; the D gene is possibly TRBD2 (6 bases). V was pared by 6 bases and J by 0 bases, with 18 bases between. The CDR3 is made up of 18 amino acids. Looked up from germline, CDR1 is MNHNS and CDR2 is SASEGT. CDR3 loop: CASRNGGGGISGANVLTF. The CDR3 DNA reads as TGTGCCAGCAGAAACGGGGGAGGAGGCATCTCTGGGGCCAACGTCCTGACTTTC.

This clonotype was seen a handful of times. The genes are TRBV5-1 and TRBJ2-7; D remains unclear. V was shortened by 7 bases and J by 6 bases, with 14 bases between the two germline ends. This CDR3 spans 12 amino acids. Germline V gives CDR1 SGHRS, CDR2 YFSETQ. CDR3 coding DNA: TGCGCCAGCCGCTACGATTCGGGCGAGCAGTACTTC. It encodes CASRYDSGEQYF.

This clonotype was recorded at least ten times. The J gene is TRBJ2-7, the V gene TRBV7-9, with 8 bases lining up with TRBD1. CDR1 and CDR2 from the germline V gene are SEHNR and FQNEAQ (reference sequence). The CDR3 runs 12 residues. V shed 6 bases, J shed 2 bases, and the junction held 0 bases outside the gene matches. The CDR3 region has the DNA TGTGCCAGCAGGGACAGGGCCTACGAGCAGTACTTC. Its protein is CASRDRAYEQYF.

This clonotype was observed a handful of times. J is TRBJ1-6 and V is TRBV19; 7 bases line up with TRBD1. The germline V gene encodes CDR1 LNHDA and CDR2 SQIVND (reference sequence). The junction had 9 bases not matched to a gene; V was cut back by 6 bases and J by 7 bases. This CDR3 is 15 amino acids long. CDR3 amino acids: CASRGEDRPNSPLHF. CDR3 coding DNA: TGTGCCAGTAGGGGAGAGGACAGGCCCAATTCACCCCTCCACTTT.

Turning to this clonotype: A read error is possible here, since a much larger clone lies one base away. V usage is TRBV20-1 and J usage is TRBJ1-2, with no clear D. The CDR3 is 12 residues long. Looked up from germline, CDR1 is DFQATT and CDR2 is SNEGSKA (reference sequence). With 3 bases removed from V and 4 bases from J, the gap between germline ends came to 9 bases. Here the CDR3 reads CSASGWAYGYTF. The CDR3 DNA sequence: TGCAGTGCTAGTGGATGGGCCTATGGCTACACCTTC.

The chain combines TRBV4-3 with TRBJ2-5; the D gene is possibly TRBD1 (6 bases). Germline V CDR1 and CDR2: LGHNA, YSLEER. CDR3 length: 16 residues. V was cut by 1 base and J by 0 bases, with 12 bases left in between. The CDR3: CASSQGVDRYQETQYF. CDR3 bases: TGCGCCAGCAGCCAAGGGGTCGACAGGTACCAAGAGACCCAGTACTTC.

This clonotype has ten or more counts. The gene calls are TRBV15 and TRBJ1-5; 8 nucleotides agree with TRBD1. The CDR3 spans 17 residues. Looked up from germline, CDR1 is LNHNV and CDR2 is YYDKDF (reference sequence). V lost 1 base, J lost 5 bases, and 10 bases stayed unmatched. The CDR3 spells CATSRGPRTGTYQPQHF. Here the CDR3 DNA reads TGTGCCACCAGCAGAGGCCCGAGGACAGGGACGTATCAGCCCCAGCATTTT.

As for this clonotype: A much bigger clone sits one base away, suggesting this may be a read error. This sequence joins TRBV27 and TRBJ1-5; D is uncertain. Trimming removed 6 bases from V and 4 bases from J, with 22 bases in between. This CDR3 is 17 amino acids long. Germline CDR1 MNHEY, CDR2 SMNVEV (reference sequence). CDR3 in amino acids: CASSPLVRRGWNQPQHF. The CDR3 DNA sequence: TGTGCCAGCAGCCCCCTCGTCCGACGGGGTTGGAATCAGCCCCAGCATTTT.